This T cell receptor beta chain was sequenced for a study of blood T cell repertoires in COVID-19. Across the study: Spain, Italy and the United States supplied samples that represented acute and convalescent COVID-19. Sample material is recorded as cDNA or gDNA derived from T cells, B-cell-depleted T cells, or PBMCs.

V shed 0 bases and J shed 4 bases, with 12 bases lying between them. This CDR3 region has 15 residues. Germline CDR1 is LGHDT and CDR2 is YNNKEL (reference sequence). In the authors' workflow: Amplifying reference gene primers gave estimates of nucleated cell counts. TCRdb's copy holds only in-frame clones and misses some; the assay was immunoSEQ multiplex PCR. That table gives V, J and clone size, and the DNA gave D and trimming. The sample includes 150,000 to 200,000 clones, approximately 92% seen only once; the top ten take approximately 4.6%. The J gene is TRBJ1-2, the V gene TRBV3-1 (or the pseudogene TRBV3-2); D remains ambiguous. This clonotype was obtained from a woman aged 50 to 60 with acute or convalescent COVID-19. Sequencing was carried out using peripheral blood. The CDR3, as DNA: TGTGCCAGCAGCCAAGATAGAGAGGGAAGCTATGGCTACACCTTC. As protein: CASSQDREGSYGYTF.